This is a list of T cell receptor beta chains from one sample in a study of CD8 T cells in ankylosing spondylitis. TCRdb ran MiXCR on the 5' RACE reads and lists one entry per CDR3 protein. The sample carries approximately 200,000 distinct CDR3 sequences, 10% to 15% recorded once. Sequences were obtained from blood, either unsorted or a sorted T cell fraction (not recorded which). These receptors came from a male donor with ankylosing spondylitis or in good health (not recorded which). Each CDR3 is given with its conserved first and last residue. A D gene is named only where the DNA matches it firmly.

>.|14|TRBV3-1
CASSQDSDNQPQHF
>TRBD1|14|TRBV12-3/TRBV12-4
CASSSGQGHEKLFF
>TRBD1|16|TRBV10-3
CAIRGTGATSNYGYTF
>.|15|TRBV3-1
CASSQGSQVDYGYTF
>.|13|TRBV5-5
CASSPGMAYEQYF
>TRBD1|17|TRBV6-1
CASSERFTGVTSNEQFF
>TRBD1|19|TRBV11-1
CASSSPGQKRDRVTDTQYF
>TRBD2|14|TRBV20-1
CSATTSGRPGELFF
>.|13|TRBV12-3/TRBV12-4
CASSHAPDPPGLF
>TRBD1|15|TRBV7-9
CASSLDTTGVGELFF
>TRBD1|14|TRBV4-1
CASSHSGQYYEQYF
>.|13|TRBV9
CASTPQKNTEAFF
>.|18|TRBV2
CASRIPPLPGSSYNEQFF
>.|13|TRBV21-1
CASGPGQEETQYF
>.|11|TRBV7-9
CASSPDQTQYF
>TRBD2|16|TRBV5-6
CASSLAPSGGRDTQYF
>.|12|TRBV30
CAWNRGQETQYF
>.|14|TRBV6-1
CASSDLGGDEKLFF
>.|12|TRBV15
CATRAPENIQYF
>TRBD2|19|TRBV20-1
CSAILGLAGAYLSYNEQFF
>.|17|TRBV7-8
CASSLPNEGLSTDTQYF
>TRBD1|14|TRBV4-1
CASSPQTGEETQYF
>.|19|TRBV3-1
CASSRTLGGRTRAKYGYTF
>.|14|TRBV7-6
CASSPGTDSYEQYF
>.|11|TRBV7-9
CASSLWGEQYF
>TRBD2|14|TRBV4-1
CASSLRLAGETQYF
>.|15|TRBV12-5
CASGPSEGGFYGYTF
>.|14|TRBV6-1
CASSPRTMAYEQYF